Each of the 24 T cell receptor beta chains below was sequenced from the same sample in a study of cytomegalovirus exposure and HLA in healthy donors. PCR primers comprised 60 Vbeta and 13 Jbeta primers. Assay: immunoSEQ multiplex PCR; the TCRdb copy retains only in-frame clones and omits some. The repertoire holds about 130,000 clones, with around 83% as singletons. Material for sequencing was PBMCs. These TCRs come from a woman in her late teens or twenties in good health and CMV-seropositive.

The chain uses TRBV2 and TRBJ1-1; the D is unclear. Trimming left V 10 bases short and J 2 bases short, with 8 bases between. CDR1 is SNHLY and CDR2 is FYNNEI in the germline V gene. This CDR3 has 11 residues. CDR3 sequence reads: CATFVNTEAFF. CDR3 sequence (DNA): TGTGCCACCTTCGTTAACACTGAAGCTTTCTTT. Supplemented by reference TRBV2 and TRBJ1-1, the full variable domain reads EPEVTQTPSHQVTQMGQEVILRCVPISNHLYFYWYRQILGQKVEFLVSFYNNEISEKSEIFDDQFSVERPDGSNFTLKIRSTKLEDSAMYFCATFVNTEAFFGQGTRLTVV.

The chain uses TRBV18 and TRBJ2-1, with 7 bases matching TRBD1. This CDR3 comprises 16 residues. J gave up 10 bases and V 5 bases, and 17 bases lay outside the gene matches. The germline gives CDR1 KGHSH, CDR2 LQKENI. CDR3 bases: TGTGCCAGCTCATATAGCGCCGGGACAGCGGCCAAGGAGCAGTTCTTC. This translates into CASSYSAGTAAKEQFF.

This chain joins TRBV5-1 and TRBJ2-1; possibly TRBD1 for D (6 bases). The CDR3 covers 18 residues. Trimming removed 1 base from V and 2 bases from J, with 19 bases in between. Germline V gene lookup returns CDR1 SGHRS and CDR2 YFSETQ. This CDR3 reads CASSLWGLRVQAYNEQFF. DNA for the CDR3: TGCGCCAGCAGCTTGTGGGGGCTAAGGGTACAAGCCTACAATGAGCAGTTCTTC.

In this sample, this clone turned up once. J is TRBJ2-2 and V is TRBV27; TRBD1 might be the D (6 bases). V lost 2 bases, J lost 9 bases, and 7 bases lay in between. The CDR3 covers 12 residues. The germline V gene encodes CDR1 MNHEY and CDR2 SMNVEV (reference sequence). The CDR3 here is CASSLGGRELFF. CDR3 coding DNA: TGTGCCAGCAGTTTAGGGGGCAGGGAGCTGTTTTTT.

The chain uses TRBV4-1 and TRBJ1-2; 8 bases align to TRBD1. This CDR3 is 14 amino acids long. Germline loops: CDR1 MGHRA, CDR2 YSYEKL. After removal of 7 bases from V and 3 bases from J, the junction contained 7 bases not matched to a gene. CDR3 DNA: TGCGCCAGCACCCCGGGACAGGCAGACTATGGCTACACCTTC. Protein sequence: CASTPGQADYGYTF.

The chain has TRBV29-1 and TRBJ2-5; tentative D call: TRBD1 (6 bases). V was shortened by 5 bases and J by 2 bases, with 9 bases between the two germline ends. Germline assignment: CDR1 SQVTM and CDR2 ANQGSEA. This CDR3 is built from 12 residues. In DNA form, the CDR3 reads TGCAGCGTTACGACAGGTCAAGAGACCCAGTACTTC. It yields the protein CSVTTGQETQYF. Full variable domain (rest looked up from reference TRBV29-1 and TRBJ2-5): SAVISQKPSRDICQRGTSLTIQCQVDSQVTMMFWYRQQPGQSLTLIATANQGSEATYESGFVIDKFPISRPNLTFSTLTVSNMSPEDSSIYLCSVTTGQETQYFGPGTRLLVL.

This chain links TRBV6-5 with TRBJ1-1; 7 positions match TRBD1. With V trimmed by 10 bases and J by 4 bases, 6 bases remained unmatched. Germline V CDR1 and CDR2: MNHEY, SVGAGI. This CDR3 has 12 amino acids. CDR3 amino acids: CATATGSTEAFF. As DNA, the CDR3 is TGTGCCACCGCGACAGGGAGCACTGAAGCTTTCTTT.

The J gene is TRBJ1-4, the V gene TRBV21-1; TRBD1 was called by the table and not checked on the DNA. TRBV21-1 represents a pseudogene. CDR3 length: 14 residues. CDR3 DNA: TGTGCCAGCAGTCTCAGGGGGCGCGGTGAAAAACTGTTTTTT. This gives the protein CASSLRGRGEKLFF.

The chain joins TRBV2 to TRBJ1-3, with D possibly being TRBD1 (5 bases). The CDR3 is 17 amino acids. Germline V gives CDR1 SNHLY, CDR2 FYNNEI. Trimming removed 4 bases at V and 4 bases at J, with 20 bases between. The CDR3 sequence is CASSGTQEMAWGNTIYF. DNA for the CDR3: TGTGCCAGCAGTGGAACACAGGAGATGGCGTGGGGAAACACCATATATTTT.

The chain has TRBV25-1 and TRBJ2-5, with TRBD2 matching over 11 bases. This CDR3 spans 15 amino acids. Germline loops: CDR1 MGHDK, CDR2 SYGVNS. Germline trimming cut 5 bases from V and 1 base from J; bases unmatched to any gene: 3. The CDR3 nucleotides read TGTGCCAGCAGTTGGCTAGCGGGGGGCCAAGAGACCCAGTACTTC. Encoded protein: CASSWLAGGQETQYF.

The gene calls are TRBV10-3 and TRBJ1-4; the D gene is possibly TRBD1 (5 bases). Trimming took 0 bases from V and 6 from J, leaving 11 bases between them. Germline V gives CDR1 ENHRY, CDR2 SYGVKD. The CDR3 extends over 15 amino acids. The CDR3, as DNA: TGTGCCATCAGTGAGTCGATGGACACAGATGAAAAACTGTTTTTT. It translates to CAISESMDTDEKLFF.

The gene calls are TRBV7-9 and TRBJ2-1; a weak D match, TRBD2 (6 bases). The V gene's germline CDR1 is SEHNR and CDR2 FQNEAQ (reference sequence). V was shortened by 5 bases and J by 4 bases, with 12 bases between the two germline ends. CDR3 length: 14 residues. Here the CDR3 reads CASSRTGLYNEQFF. The CDR3 coding sequence is TGTGCCAGCAGCCGCACGGGACTGTACAATGAGCAGTTCTTC.

The chain couples TRBV6-5 to TRBJ2-7, with D possibly being TRBD2 (7 bases). Germline-derived CDR1 and CDR2 are MNHEY and SVGAGI. The CDR3 is made up of 14 amino acids. Trimming stripped 5 bases from V and 2 bases from J, with 13 bases between. The CDR3 DNA reads TGTGCCAGCAGTGGTCTCGGGGGGCCCTACGAGCAGTACTTC. This sequence encodes CASSGLGGPYEQYF.

The V and J genes are TRBV6-1 and TRBJ2-1; 10 bases are a match to TRBD2. V lost 6 bases, J lost 9 bases, and 11 bases stayed unmatched. Germline V gives CDR1 MNHNS, CDR2 SASEGT. This CDR3 is 15 amino acids long. The CDR3 region has the DNA TGTGCCAGCAGAAGTCTAGCGGGGGAGAGGAGTGAGCAGTTCTTC. It yields the protein CASRSLAGERSEQFF.

This chain links TRBV2 with TRBJ1-1; the D gene is possibly TRBD1 (6 bases). V gave up 7 bases and J gave up 0 bases, with 9 bases separating them. CDR1 and CDR2 from the germline V gene are SNHLY and FYNNEI. CDR3 length: 13 amino acids. Here the CDR3 reads CASTGTMNTEAFF. For the CDR3, the DNA is TGTGCCAGCACCGGGACAATGAACACTGAAGCTTTCTTT.

The chain is built from TRBV7-3 and TRBJ1-1; 7 bases agree with TRBD1. This CDR3 contains 14 residues. Germline V gives CDR1 SGHTA, CDR2 FQGTGA. Trimming removed 7 bases from V and 4 bases from J; junction bases left unmatched: 9. The DNA of the CDR3 is TGTGCCAGCAAATTTAATCAGGGGGGCACTGAAGCTTTCTTT. This translates into CASKFNQGGTEAFF.

This clone was observed a few times. The rearrangement links TRBV30 to TRBJ2-3; 8 positions agree with TRBD1. CDR1 is GTSNPN and CDR2 is SVGIG in the germline V gene (reference sequence). Unmatched junction bases numbered 10, after V lost 2 bases and J lost 0 bases. CDR3 length: 17 residues. CDR3: CAWSKDRTGLSTDTQYF. DNA for the CDR3: TGTGCCTGGAGTAAGGATAGGACAGGGCTCAGCACAGATACGCAGTATTTT.

V and J are TRBV11-2 and TRBJ2-5; maybe TRBD2 (6 bases). Germline V lookup: CDR1 SGHAT, CDR2 FQNNGV. Trimming took off 4 bases at V and 5 bases at J, with 11 bases between the two ends. This CDR3 spans 13 amino acids. The CDR3 sequence: CASSSGGAETQYF. CDR3 DNA sequence: TGTGCCAGCAGCTCGGGCGGGGCGGAGACCCAGTACTTC. The variable domain in full, with the rest retrieved from reference TRBV11-2 and TRBJ2-5, is EAGVAQSPRYKIIEKRQSVAFWCNPISGHATLYWYQQILGQGPKLLIQFQNNGVVDDSQLPKDRFSAERLKGVDSTLKIQPAKLEDSAVYLCASSSGGAETQYFGPGTRLLVL.

This clone was picked up a small number of times. The chain has TRBV15 and TRBJ2-1; no firm D call. Trimming took 0 bases from V and 5 from J, leaving 17 bases between them. The CDR3 extends over 17 amino acids. The V gene's germline CDR1 is LNHNV and CDR2 YYDKDF (reference sequence). The CDR3 protein is CATSRDMGPNNHNEQFF. CDR3 coding DNA: TGTGCCACCAGCAGAGATATGGGCCCGAACAACCACAATGAGCAGTTCTTC. Using reference TRBV15 and TRBJ2-1 for the parts outside the CDR3, the full variable domain is DAMVIQNPRYQVTQFGKPVTLSCSQTLNHNVMYWYQQKSSQAPKLLFHYYDKDFNNEADTPDNFQSRRPNTSFCFLDIRSPGLGDTAMYLCATSRDMGPNNHNEQFFGPGTRLTVL.

The chain carries TRBV4-1 and TRBJ2-4, with D tentatively TRBD1 (5 bases). V gave up 0 bases and J gave up 7 bases, with 13 bases separating them. CDR1 MGHRA and CDR2 YSYEKL come from the germline V gene. This CDR3 comprises 15 residues. The CDR3 coding sequence is TGCGCCAGCAGCCAAGAAGGGGCTTATGGGAACATTCAGTACTTC. Amino acid sequence: CASSQEGAYGNIQYF.

The genes are TRBV13 and TRBJ2-5, with D unclear. This CDR3 spans 13 amino acids. Trimming took 4 bases from V and 5 from J, leaving 11 bases between them. The germline gives CDR1 PRHDT, CDR2 FYEKMQ (reference sequence). CDR3 nucleotides: TGTGCCAGCAGCTCGCTGGGCATGGAGACCCAGTACTTC. This codes for CASSSLGMETQYF.

This chain links TRBV5-1 with TRBJ1-4, with D maybe TRBD1 (5 bases). V shed 2 bases and J shed 2 bases, with 16 bases lying between them. The CDR3 totals 17 residues. CDR1 and CDR2 (germline): SGHRS, YFSETQ. DNA of the CDR3: TGCGCCAGCAGCTTCGGAGGGACGCCCGGTACTAATGAAAAACTGTTTTTT. Translating it yields CASSFGGTPGTNEKLFF.

The rearrangement uses TRBV4-2 and TRBJ2-1, with 15 bases that match TRBD2. The CDR3 totals 19 residues. CDR1 is LGHNA and CDR2 is YNFKEQ in the germline V gene. With V trimmed by 0 bases and J by 7 bases, 10 bases remained unmatched. This chain's CDR3 is CASSQDEGLAGGAGNEQFF. CDR3 in DNA: TGTGCCAGCAGCCAAGATGAGGGACTAGCGGGGGGTGCGGGGAATGAGCAGTTCTTC.

This sequence joins TRBV7-8 and TRBJ1-5; no clear D. The length of the CDR3 is 14 residues. Trimming shortened V by 5 bases and J by 9 bases, and 17 bases separated the two germline ends. Germline loops: CDR1 SGHVS, CDR2 FQNEAQ. CDR3 residues: CASSPPGEVRPQHF. DNA for the CDR3: TGTGCCAGCAGCCCTCCCGGAGAGGTACGGCCCCAGCATTTT.